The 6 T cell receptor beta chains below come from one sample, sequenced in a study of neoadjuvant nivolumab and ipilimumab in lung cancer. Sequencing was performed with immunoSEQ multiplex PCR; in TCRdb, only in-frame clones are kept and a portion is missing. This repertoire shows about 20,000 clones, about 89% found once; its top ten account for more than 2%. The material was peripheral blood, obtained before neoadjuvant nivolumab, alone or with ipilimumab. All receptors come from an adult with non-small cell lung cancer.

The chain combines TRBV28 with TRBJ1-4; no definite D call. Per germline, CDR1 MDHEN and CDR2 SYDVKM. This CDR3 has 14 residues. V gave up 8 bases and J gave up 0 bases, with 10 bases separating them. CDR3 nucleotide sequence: TGTGCCAGCGGCGAGGATGCAACTAATGAAAAACTGTTTTTT. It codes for CASGEDATNEKLFF. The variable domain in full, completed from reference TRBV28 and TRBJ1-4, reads DVKVTQSSRYLVKRTGEKVFLECVQDMDHENMFWYRQDPGLGLRLIYFSYDVKMKEKGDIPEGYSVSREKKERFSLILESASTNQTSMYLCASGEDATNEKLFFGSGTQLSVL.

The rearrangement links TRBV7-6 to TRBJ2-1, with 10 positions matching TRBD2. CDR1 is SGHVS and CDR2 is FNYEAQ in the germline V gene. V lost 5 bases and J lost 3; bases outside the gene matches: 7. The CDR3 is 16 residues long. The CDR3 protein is CASSGAGTSVYNEQFF. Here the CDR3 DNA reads TGTGCCAGCAGCGGCGCCGGGACTAGCGTCTACAATGAGCAGTTCTTC. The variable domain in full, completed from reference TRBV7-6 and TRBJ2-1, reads GAGVSQSPRYKVTKRGQDVALRCDPISGHVSLYWYRQALGQGPEFLTYFNYEAQQDKSGLPNDRFSAERPEGSISTLTIQRTEQRDSAMYRCASSGAGTSVYNEQFFGPGTRLTVL.

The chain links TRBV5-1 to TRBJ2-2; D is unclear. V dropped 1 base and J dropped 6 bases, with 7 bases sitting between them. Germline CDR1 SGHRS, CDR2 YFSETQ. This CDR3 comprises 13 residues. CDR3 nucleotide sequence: TGCGCCAGCAGCTTGATCCAGTCCGGGGAGCTGTTTTTT. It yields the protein CASSLIQSGELFF. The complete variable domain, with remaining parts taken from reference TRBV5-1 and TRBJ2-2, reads KAGVTQTPRYLIKTRGQQVTLSCSPISGHRSVSWYQQTPGQGLQFLFEYFSETQRNKGNFPGRFSGRQFSNSRSEMNVSTLELGDSALYLCASSLIQSGELFFGEGSRLTVL.

In DNA form, the CDR3 reads TGTGCCACCAGCAGAGGGGGAGACTACAATGAGCAGTTCTTC. Translating it yields CATSRGGDYNEQFF. The V and J genes are TRBV15 and TRBJ2-1; perhaps TRBD2 as D (5 bases). Trimming removed 1 base at V and 3 bases at J, with 7 bases between. Germline-derived CDR1 and CDR2 are LNHNV and YYDKDF (reference sequence). The CDR3 is 14 residues long.

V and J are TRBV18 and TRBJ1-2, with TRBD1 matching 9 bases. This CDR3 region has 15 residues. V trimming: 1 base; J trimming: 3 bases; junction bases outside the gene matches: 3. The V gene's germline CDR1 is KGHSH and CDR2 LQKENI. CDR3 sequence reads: CASSPRDRVDYGYTF. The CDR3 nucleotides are TGTGCCAGCTCACCACGGGACAGGGTAGACTATGGCTACACCTTC.

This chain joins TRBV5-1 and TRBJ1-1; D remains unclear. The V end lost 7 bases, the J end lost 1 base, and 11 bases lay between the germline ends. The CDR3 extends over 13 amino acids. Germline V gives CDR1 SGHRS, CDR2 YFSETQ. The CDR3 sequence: CASRVRTNTEAFF. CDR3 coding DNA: TGCGCCAGCCGCGTCAGAACGAACACTGAAGCTTTCTTT.